What follows are 9 T cell receptor beta chains derived from one specimen sequenced in a study of T cell responses to AZD1222 COVID-19 vaccine. Data came from immunoSEQ multiplex PCR; TCRdb stores just in-frame clones and leaves some out. The table has about 110,000 clones, 89% seen once; the top ten hold around 3.3%. The sample here was peripheral blood, taken on day 0 of MenACWY control vaccination. The receptors stem from an adult in good health.

The CDR3 loop is CASSVGRAERAETQYF. CDR3 in DNA: TGTGCCAGCAGCGTAGGGCGGGCGGAGAGGGCAGAGACCCAGTACTTC. V gene TRBV9 combines with J gene TRBJ2-5; D might be TRBD2 (5 bases). The CDR3 is made up of 16 amino acids. V was trimmed by 0 bases and J by 4 bases, leaving 16 bases between them. Germline V gene sequence: CDR1 SGDLS, CDR2 YYNGEE.

Regarding this clone: A junction end diverges from the germline sequence, so it may reflect a read error. J is TRBJ1-2 and V is TRBV5-1, with unresolved D. Looked up from germline, CDR1 is SGHRS and CDR2 is YFSETQ. The CDR3 covers 13 residues. The CDR3 DNA is TGCGCCAGCACCTTGGAGGGCGGCTATGGCTACACCTTC. Translated: CASTLEGGYGYTF. Based on the CDR3 plus reference TRBV5-1 and TRBJ1-2, the full variable domain is KAGVTQTPRYLIKTRGQQVTLSCSPISGHRSVSWYQQTPGQGLQFLFEYFSETQRNKGNFPGRFSGRQFSNSRSEMNVSTLELGDSALYLCASTLEGGYGYTFGSGTRLTVV.

The chain recombines TRBV7-9 with TRBJ2-7; 11 bases are a match to TRBD1. Per germline, CDR1 SEHNR and CDR2 FQNEAQ (reference sequence). The CDR3 loop spans 16 amino acids. The V gene end was trimmed by 5 bases and the J gene end by 5 bases; junction bases not matched to a gene: 11. The CDR3 coding sequence is TGTGCCAGCAGCGGACCCGGACAGGGGGCGTTGGACGAGCAGTACTTC. Its protein is CASSGPGQGALDEQYF.

The V and J genes are TRBV29-1 and TRBJ2-7; D gene uncertain. Trimming stripped 6 bases from V and 3 bases from J, with 9 bases between. CDR1 is SQVTM and CDR2 is ANQGSEA in the germline V gene. This CDR3 has 11 amino acids. The CDR3 reads CSVAMNYEQYF. The DNA of the CDR3 is TGCAGCGTGGCCATGAACTACGAGCAGTACTTC.

V is TRBV6-5 and J is TRBJ2-5, with D possibly being TRBD2 (6 bases). This CDR3 spans 15 amino acids. Trimming took 2 bases from V and 4 from J, leaving 14 bases between them. Germline CDR1 reads MNHEY; CDR2 reads SVGAGI. The CDR3 is CASSYGQGGRETQYF. For the CDR3, the DNA is TGTGCCAGCAGTTACGGGCAGGGAGGTAGAGAGACCCAGTACTTC.

This clone occurred a few times. The chain links TRBV27 to TRBJ1-6; a weak D match, TRBD1 (5 bases). Germline CDR1 reads MNHEY; CDR2 reads SMNVEV (reference sequence). The CDR3 has 20 residues. V dropped 0 bases and J dropped 1 base, with 19 bases sitting between them. For the CDR3, the DNA is TGTGCCAGCAGTTTATCGGGTCTTGGGGGGGGGATATCCTATAATTCACCCCTCCACTTT. Translation gives CASSLSGLGGGISYNSPLHF.

The chain combines TRBV16 with TRBJ1-1; tentative D call: TRBD1 (5 bases). Per the germline V gene, CDR1 is KGHSY and CDR2 is FQNENV. The CDR3 loop spans 14 amino acids. With 7 bases removed from V and 4 bases from J, the gap between germline ends came to 16 bases. The CDR3 DNA reads TGTGCCAGCACCCTCGAAGGGGAGGGCACTGAAGCTTTCTTT. Protein product: CASTLEGEGTEAFF. Variable domain in full (rest from reference TRBV16 and TRBJ1-1): GEEVAQTPKHLVRGEGQKAKLYCAPIKGHSYVFWYQQVLKNEFKFLISFQNENVFDETGMPKERFSAKCLPNSPCSLEIQATKLEDSAVYFCASTLEGEGTEAFFGQGTRLTVV.

The CDR3 DNA reads as TGTGCCAGCAGTCTACCTAGCGGGGGGCGTTACGAGCAGTACTTC. Protein sequence: CASSLPSGGRYEQYF. The rearrangement joins TRBV6-2 or TRBV6-3 to TRBJ2-7; TRBD2 matches 11 bases. V dropped 5 bases and J dropped 4; count of bases not matched to a gene: 7. The CDR3 sequence is 15 residues long. Germline CDR1 is MNHEY and CDR2 is SVGEGT.

This chain joins TRBV5-1 and TRBJ2-7; D gene ambiguous. The CDR3 runs 14 residues. Germline V gene data show CDR1 as SGHRS and CDR2 as YFSETQ. The germline V and J ends were trimmed by 0 bases and 2 bases, with 9 bases remaining between them. The CDR3 is CASSLGQAPYEQYF. As DNA, the CDR3 is TGCGCCAGCAGCTTGGGCCAGGCCCCCTACGAGCAGTACTTC. Filled out from reference TRBV5-1 and TRBJ2-7, the complete variable domain reads KAGVTQTPRYLIKTRGQQVTLSCSPISGHRSVSWYQQTPGQGLQFLFEYFSETQRNKGNFPGRFSGRQFSNSRSEMNVSTLELGDSALYLCASSLGQAPYEQYFGPGTRLTVT.